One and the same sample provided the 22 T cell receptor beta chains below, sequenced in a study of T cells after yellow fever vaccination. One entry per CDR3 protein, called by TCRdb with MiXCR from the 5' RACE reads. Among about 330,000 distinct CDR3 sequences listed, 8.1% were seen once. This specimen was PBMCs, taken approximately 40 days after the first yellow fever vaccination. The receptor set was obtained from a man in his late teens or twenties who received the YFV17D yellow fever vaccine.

CDR3 sequence: CASSPFSGANVLTF. The DNA of the CDR3 is TGTGCCAGCTCACCGTTCTCTGGGGCCAACGTCCTGACTTTC. V usage is TRBV18 and J usage is TRBJ2-6; the D is unclear. Trimming took 3 bases from V and 0 from J, leaving 3 bases between them. This CDR3 is 14 amino acids long. CDR1 is KGHSH, CDR2 LQKENI, per germline.

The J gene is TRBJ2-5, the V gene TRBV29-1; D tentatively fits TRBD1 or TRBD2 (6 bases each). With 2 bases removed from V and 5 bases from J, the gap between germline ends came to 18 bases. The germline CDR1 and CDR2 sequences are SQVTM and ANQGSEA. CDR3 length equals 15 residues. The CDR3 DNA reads TGCAGCGTTGAAATGGGACGGGGGCAACCGGAGACCCAGTACTTC. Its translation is CSVEMGRGQPETQYF.

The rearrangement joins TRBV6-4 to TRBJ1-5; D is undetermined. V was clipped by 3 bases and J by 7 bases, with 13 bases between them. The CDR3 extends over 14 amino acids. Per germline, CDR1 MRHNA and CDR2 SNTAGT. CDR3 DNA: TGTGCCAGCAGTGAGATCGCGGGAGAACAGCCCCAGCATTTT. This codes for CASSEIAGEQPQHF.

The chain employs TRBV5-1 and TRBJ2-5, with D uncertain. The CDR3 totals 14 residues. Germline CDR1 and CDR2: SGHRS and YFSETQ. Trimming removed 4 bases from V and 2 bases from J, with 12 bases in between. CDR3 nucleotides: TGCGCCAGCAGCGCCCTACATGGACAAGAGACCCAGTACTTC. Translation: CASSALHGQETQYF.

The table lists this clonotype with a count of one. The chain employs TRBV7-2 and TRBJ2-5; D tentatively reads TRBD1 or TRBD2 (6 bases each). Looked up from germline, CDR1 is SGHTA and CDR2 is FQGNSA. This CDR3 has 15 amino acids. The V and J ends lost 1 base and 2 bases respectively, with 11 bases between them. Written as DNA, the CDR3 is TGTGCCAGCAGCTTAGGGGGGGCGAGACAAGAGACCCAGTACTTC. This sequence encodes CASSLGGARQETQYF.

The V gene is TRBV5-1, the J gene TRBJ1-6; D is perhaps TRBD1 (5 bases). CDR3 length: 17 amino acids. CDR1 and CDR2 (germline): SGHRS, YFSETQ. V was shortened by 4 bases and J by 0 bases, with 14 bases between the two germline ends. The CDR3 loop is CASSKGPQSSYNSPLHF. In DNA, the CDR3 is TGCGCCAGCAGCAAGGGACCGCAGAGCTCCTATAATTCACCCCTCCACTTT.

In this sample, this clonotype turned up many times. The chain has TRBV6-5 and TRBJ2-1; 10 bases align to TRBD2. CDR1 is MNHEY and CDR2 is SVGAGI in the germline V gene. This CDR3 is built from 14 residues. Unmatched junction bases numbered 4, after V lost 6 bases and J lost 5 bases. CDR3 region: CASRASGGNNEQFF. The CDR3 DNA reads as TGTGCCAGCAGGGCTAGCGGGGGTAACAATGAGCAGTTCTTC.

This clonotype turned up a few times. CDR3 amino acids: CASVQGLDTEAFF. The CDR3 region has the DNA TGTGCCAGCGTTCAGGGTTTGGACACTGAAGCTTTCTTT. This chain connects TRBV7-9 to TRBJ1-1; D may be TRBD1 (5 bases). Germline CDR1 and CDR2: SEHNR and FQNEAQ (reference sequence). V was clipped by 8 bases and J by 3 bases, with 13 bases between them. CDR3 length: 13 residues.

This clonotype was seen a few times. The DNA of the CDR3 is TGTGCCACCAGCAATGAGGGGGAAAACAAAGAGACCCAGTACTTC. Its protein is CATSNEGENKETQYF. V usage is TRBV15 and J usage is TRBJ2-5, with D possibly matching TRBD1 (6 bases). V was shortened by 4 bases and J by 3 bases, with 15 bases between the two germline ends. In germline, CDR1 is LNHNV, CDR2 YYDKDF (reference sequence). The CDR3 spans 15 residues. Full variable domain (rest looked up from reference TRBV15 and TRBJ2-5): DAMVIQNPRYQVTQFGKPVTLSCSQTLNHNVMYWYQQKSSQAPKLLFHYYDKDFNNEADTPDNFQSRRPNTSFCFLDIRSPGLGDTAMYLCATSNEGENKETQYFGPGTRLLVL.

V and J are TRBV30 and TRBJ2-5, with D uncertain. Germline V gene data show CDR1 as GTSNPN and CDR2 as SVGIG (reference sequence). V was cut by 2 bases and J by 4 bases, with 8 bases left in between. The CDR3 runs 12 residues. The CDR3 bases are TGTGCCTGGAGTTGGGGTACAGAGACCCAGTACTTC. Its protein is CAWSWGTETQYF.

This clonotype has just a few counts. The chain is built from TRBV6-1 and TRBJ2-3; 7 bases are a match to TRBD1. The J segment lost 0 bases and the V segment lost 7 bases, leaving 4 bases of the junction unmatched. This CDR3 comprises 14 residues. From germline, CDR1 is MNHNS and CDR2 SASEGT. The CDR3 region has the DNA TGTGCCAGCACCAGGGACAGCAGCACAGATACGCAGTATTTT. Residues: CASTRDSSTDTQYF.

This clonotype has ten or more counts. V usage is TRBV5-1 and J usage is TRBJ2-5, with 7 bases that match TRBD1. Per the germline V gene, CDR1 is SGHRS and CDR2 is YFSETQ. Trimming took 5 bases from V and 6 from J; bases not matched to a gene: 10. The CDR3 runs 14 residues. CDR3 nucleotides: TGCGCCAGCAGTCTACAGGGGACGTCGAAGACCCAGTACTTC. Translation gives CASSLQGTSKTQYF.

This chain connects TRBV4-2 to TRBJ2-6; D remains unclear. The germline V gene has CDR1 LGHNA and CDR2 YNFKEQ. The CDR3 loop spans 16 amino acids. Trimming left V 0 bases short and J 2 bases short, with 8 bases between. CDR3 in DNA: TGTGCCAGCAGCCAAGAAGGTGGGACTGGGGCCAACGTCCTGACTTTC. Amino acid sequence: CASSQEGGTGANVLTF.

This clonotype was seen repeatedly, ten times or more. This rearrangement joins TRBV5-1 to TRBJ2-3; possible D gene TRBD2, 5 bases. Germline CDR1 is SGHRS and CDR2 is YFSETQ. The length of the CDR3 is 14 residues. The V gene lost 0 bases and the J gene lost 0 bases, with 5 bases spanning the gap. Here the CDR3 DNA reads TGCGCCAGCAGCTTGGGGGAGAGCACAGATACGCAGTATTTT. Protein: CASSLGESTDTQYF.

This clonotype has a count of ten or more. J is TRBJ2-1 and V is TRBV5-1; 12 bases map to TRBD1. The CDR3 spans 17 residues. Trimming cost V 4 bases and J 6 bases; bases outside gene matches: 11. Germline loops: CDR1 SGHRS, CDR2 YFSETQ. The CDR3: CASSPRGTGGHSNEQFF. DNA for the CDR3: TGCGCCAGCAGCCCTAGGGGGACAGGGGGCCACTCCAATGAGCAGTTCTTC.

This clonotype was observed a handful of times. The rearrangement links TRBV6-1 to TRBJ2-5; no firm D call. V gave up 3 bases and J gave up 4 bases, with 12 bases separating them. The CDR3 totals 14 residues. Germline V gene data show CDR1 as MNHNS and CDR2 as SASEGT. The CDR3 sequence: CASSESYNRETQYF. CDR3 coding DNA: TGTGCCAGCAGTGAGTCCTATAACAGAGAGACCCAGTACTTC.

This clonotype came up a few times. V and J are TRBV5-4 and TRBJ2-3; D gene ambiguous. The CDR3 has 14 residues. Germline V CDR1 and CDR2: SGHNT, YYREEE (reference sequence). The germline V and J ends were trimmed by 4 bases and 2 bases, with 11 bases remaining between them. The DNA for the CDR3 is TGTGCCAGCAGCCCACGGACGCCCACAGATACGCAGTATTTT. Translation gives CASSPRTPTDTQYF.

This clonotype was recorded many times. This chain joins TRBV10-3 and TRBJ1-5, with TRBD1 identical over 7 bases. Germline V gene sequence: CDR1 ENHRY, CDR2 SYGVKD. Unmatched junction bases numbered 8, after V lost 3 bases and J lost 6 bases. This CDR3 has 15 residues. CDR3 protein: CAISDFDRVGQPQHF. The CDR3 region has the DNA TGTGCCATCAGTGATTTTGACAGGGTGGGTCAGCCCCAGCATTTT.

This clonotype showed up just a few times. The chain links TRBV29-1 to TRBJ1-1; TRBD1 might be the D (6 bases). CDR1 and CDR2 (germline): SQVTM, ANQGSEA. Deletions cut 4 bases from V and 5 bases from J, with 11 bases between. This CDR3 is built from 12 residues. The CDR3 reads CSVVQGGTEAFF. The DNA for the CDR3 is TGCAGCGTTGTACAGGGAGGGACTGAAGCTTTCTTT.

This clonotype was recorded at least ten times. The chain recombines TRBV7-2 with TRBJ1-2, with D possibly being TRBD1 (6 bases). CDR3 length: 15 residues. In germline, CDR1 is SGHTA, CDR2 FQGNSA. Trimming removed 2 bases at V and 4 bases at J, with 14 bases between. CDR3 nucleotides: TGTGCCAGCAGCTTACTCTCGGGGGGCCTCTATGGCTACACCTTC. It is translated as CASSLLSGGLYGYTF.

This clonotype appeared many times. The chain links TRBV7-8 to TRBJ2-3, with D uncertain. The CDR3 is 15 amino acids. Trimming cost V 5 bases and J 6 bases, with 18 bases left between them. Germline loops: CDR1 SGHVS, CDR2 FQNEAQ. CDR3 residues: CASSAVGRREDTQYF. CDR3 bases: TGTGCCAGCAGCGCCGTCGGCCGACGTGAGGATACGCAGTATTTT.

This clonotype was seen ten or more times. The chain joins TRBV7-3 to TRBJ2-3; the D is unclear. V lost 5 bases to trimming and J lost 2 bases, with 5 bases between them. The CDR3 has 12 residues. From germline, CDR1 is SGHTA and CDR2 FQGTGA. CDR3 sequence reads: CASSRDTDTQYF. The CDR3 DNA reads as TGTGCCAGCAGCCGCGACACAGATACGCAGTATTTT.